The 19 T cell receptor beta chains below were found in one sample sequenced in a study of shared T cell receptors in the human thymus. Sequencing used immunoSEQ multiplex PCR; TCRdb keeps in-frame clones, though not all of them. The table records roughly 500,000 clones, approximately 80% of them present only once. These data also featured in a second study, about human thymus T cells.

The material sequenced was thymocytes. These receptors all stem from a boy under two years old with a congenital heart defect.

This sequence joins TRBV7-8 and TRBJ2-7; D is unclear. The CDR3 spans 14 residues. Trimming left V 4 bases short and J 5 bases short, with 15 bases between. Germline V CDR1 and CDR2: SGHVS, FQNEAQ. The CDR3 reads CASSSLIGFDEQYF. CDR3 nucleotides: TGTGCCAGCAGCTCCCTCATCGGGTTCGACGAGCAGTACTTC.

This clone was detected a few times. V usage is TRBV19 and J usage is TRBJ1-4; TRBD1 matches 7 bases. With V trimmed by 11 bases and J by 8 bases, 11 bases remained unmatched. This CDR3 contains 13 residues. Germline V gene sequence: CDR1 LNHDA, CDR2 SQIVND (reference sequence). The CDR3 nucleotides are TGTGCCTCTACAGGGGCCCGAAAGGAAAAACTGTTTTTT. This gives the protein CASTGARKEKLFF.

The V call is TRBV11-3, the J call TRBJ2-2; TRBD2 might be the D (5 bases). V was clipped by 5 bases and J by 6 bases, with 19 bases between them. CDR1 is SGHNT and CDR2 is YENEEA in the germline V gene. This CDR3 spans 16 amino acids. CDR3 amino acids: CASSTLGSHLPGELFF. Written as DNA, the CDR3 is TGTGCCAGCAGCACATTGGGGAGTCATCTCCCCGGGGAGCTGTTTTTT. Complete variable domain (other parts from reference TRBV11-3 and TRBJ2-2): EAGVVQSPRYKIIEKKQPVAFWCNPISGHNTLYWYLQNLGQGPELLIRYENEEAVDDSQLPKDRFSAERLKGVDSTLKIQPAELGDSAVYLCASSTLGSHLPGELFFGEGSRLTVL.

The chain combines TRBV29-1 with TRBJ1-2, with a possible D match to TRBD1 (6 bases). The CDR3 consists of 12 residues. V gave up 6 bases and J gave up 5 bases, with 13 bases separating them. Germline V lookup: CDR1 SQVTM, CDR2 ANQGSEA. The CDR3 spells CSVRGRVYGYTF. CDR3 coding DNA: TGCAGCGTGCGGGGGCGCGTGTATGGCTACACCTTC.

The rearrangement uses TRBV6-1 and TRBJ1-5, with TRBD1 matching 10 bases. Germline lookup yields CDR1 MNHNS and CDR2 SASEGT. CDR3 size: 15 residues. The V segment lost 8 bases and the J segment 6 bases; nucleotides outside the gene matches: 10. This CDR3 reads CASGGTGEESQPQHF. In DNA, the CDR3 is TGTGCCAGCGGGGGGACAGGGGAGGAGAGTCAGCCCCAGCATTTT.

This chain joins TRBV11-2 and TRBJ1-1, with D possibly being TRBD1 (6 bases). V was trimmed by 0 bases and J by 0 bases, leaving 17 bases between them. The V gene's germline CDR1 is SGHAT and CDR2 FQNNGV. This CDR3 has 18 amino acids. The CDR3, as DNA: TGTGCCAGCAGCTTAGATTTATTGGGTGGGGGCCTGAACACTGAAGCTTTCTTT. Its translation is CASSLDLLGGGLNTEAFF.

This clone turned up a few times. CDR3 nucleotides: TGTGCCAGCAGTTCCGGACAGGGAGATGAGCAGTTCTTC. Amino acids: CASSSGQGDEQFF. This chain joins TRBV6-6 and TRBJ2-1, with 8 bases that match TRBD1. The germline CDR1 and CDR2 sequences are MNHNY and SVGAGI (reference sequence). The CDR3 sequence is 13 residues long. V lost 4 bases, J lost 8 bases, and 4 bases stayed unmatched.

This clone appeared once. The V gene is TRBV18, the J gene TRBJ2-7; no definite D call. This CDR3 is 13 amino acids long. Germline V gives CDR1 KGHSH, CDR2 LQKENI. The germline V and J ends were trimmed by 3 bases and 1 base, with 7 bases remaining between them. For the CDR3, the DNA is TGTGCCAGCTCACCTAGTATTTCCTACGAGCAGTACTTC. Its protein product is CASSPSISYEQYF.

The CDR3 region is CASSFLGLAGGYEQYF. The CDR3 DNA sequence: TGTGCCAGCAGTTTCCTAGGACTAGCGGGAGGGTACGAGCAGTACTTC. The rearrangement uses TRBV6-6 and TRBJ2-7; TRBD2 agrees at 15 bases. This CDR3 is built from 16 residues. V lost 4 bases to trimming and J lost 4 bases; unmatched junction nucleotides: 5. Per germline, CDR1 MNHNY and CDR2 SVGAGI (reference sequence).

In this sample, this clone turned up once. This chain uses TRBV19 with TRBJ2-7; D is possibly TRBD1 (5 bases). From germline, CDR1 is LNHDA and CDR2 SQIVND (reference sequence). Between the trimmed V and J ends, which lost 0 bases and 2 bases, there was a span of 8 bases. The CDR3 runs to 14 residues. CDR3 in amino acids: CASSIESRAYEQYF. The CDR3 region has the DNA TGTGCCAGTAGTATAGAGTCCAGGGCCTACGAGCAGTACTTC. The complete variable domain, with remaining parts taken from reference TRBV19 and TRBJ2-7, reads DGGITQSPKYLFRKEGQNVTLSCEQNLNHDAMYWYRQDPGQGLRLIYYSQIVNDFQKGDIAEGYSVSREKKESFPLTVTSAQKNPTAFYLCASSIESRAYEQYFGPGTRLTVT.

The rearrangement links TRBV15 to TRBJ1-5; possible D gene TRBD1, 6 bases. Germline V gene sequence: CDR1 LNHNV, CDR2 YYDKDF (reference sequence). There are 15 residues in the CDR3. V was trimmed by 2 bases and J by 3 bases, leaving 11 bases between them. CDR3 in DNA: TGTGCCACCAGCAGAAAGACAGGACCCAATCAGCCCCAGCATTTT. It specifies CATSRKTGPNQPQHF. The full variable domain, in which reference TRBV15 and TRBJ1-5 provide the parts outside the CDR3, is DAMVIQNPRYQVTQFGKPVTLSCSQTLNHNVMYWYQQKSSQAPKLLFHYYDKDFNNEADTPDNFQSRRPNTSFCFLDIRSPGLGDTAMYLCATSRKTGPNQPQHFGDGTRLSIL.

The CDR3 here is CASSAGTSGSYNEQFF. Written as DNA, the CDR3 is TGTGCCAGTAGTGCCGGGACTAGCGGCTCCTACAATGAGCAGTTCTTC. The V gene is TRBV19, the J gene TRBJ2-1; 11 bases fit TRBD2. The CDR3 contains 16 residues. Losses at the gene ends were 5 bases for V and 0 bases for J; bases not matched to a gene: 3. Germline loops: CDR1 LNHDA, CDR2 SQIVND (reference sequence).

In its sample, this clone was seen once. This chain uses TRBV9 with TRBJ1-2, with a possible D match to TRBD1 (6 bases). From germline, CDR1 is SGDLS and CDR2 YYNGEE. This CDR3 has 14 amino acids. V was shortened by 7 bases and J by 7 bases, with 20 bases between the two germline ends. The CDR3 here is CASCPGGGLCGYTF. DNA for the CDR3: TGTGCCAGCTGCCCTGGGGGGGGGCTATGTGGCTACACCTTC.

The chain recombines TRBV6-5 with TRBJ2-7; the match to TRBD2 covers 14 bases. This CDR3 contains 15 residues. Germline V gene data show CDR1 as MNHEY and CDR2 as SVGAGI. The ends lost 8 bases at V and 0 bases at J; junction bases unmatched: 3. CDR3 protein: CASGLAGGHSYEQYF. CDR3 nucleotides: TGTGCCAGCGGACTAGCGGGAGGCCACTCCTACGAGCAGTACTTC.

The genes are TRBV19 and TRBJ1-5; 9 bases map to TRBD1. The J segment lost 7 bases and the V segment lost 2 bases, leaving 12 bases of the junction unmatched. CDR1 is LNHDA, CDR2 SQIVND, per germline (reference sequence). The CDR3 covers 17 residues. The CDR3 bases are TGTGCCAGTAGTATACTGGGGACAGGGTTGGGTAGCCAGCCCCAGCATTTT. It is translated as CASSILGTGLGSQPQHF. The complete variable domain, with remaining parts taken from reference TRBV19 and TRBJ1-5, reads DGGITQSPKYLFRKEGQNVTLSCEQNLNHDAMYWYRQDPGQGLRLIYYSQIVNDFQKGDIAEGYSVSREKKESFPLTVTSAQKNPTAFYLCASSILGTGLGSQPQHFGDGTRLSIL.

V and J are TRBV27 and TRBJ2-2, with D maybe TRBD2 (5 bases). The CDR3 totals 14 residues. The V gene's germline CDR1 is MNHEY and CDR2 SMNVEV (reference sequence). The V and J ends lost 6 bases and 6 bases respectively, with 14 bases between them. The CDR3 reads CASRGSSSPGELFF. The CDR3 DNA sequence: TGTGCCAGCAGAGGGTCATCTAGCCCCGGGGAGCTGTTTTTT.

The chain carries TRBV6-5 and TRBJ1-2; D unclear. The germline V gene encodes CDR1 MNHEY and CDR2 SVGAGI. Trimming pared 2 bases from V and 3 bases from J, leaving 10 bases between. The CDR3 is 14 residues long. CDR3 sequence (DNA): TGTGCCAGCAGTTACGGTTGGTCAGACTATGGCTACACCTTC. It codes for CASSYGWSDYGYTF.

This chain joins TRBV28 and TRBJ2-5; D is perhaps TRBD2 (6 bases). The end of the DNA fits TRBJ2-7 better, so the J call may be wrong. This CDR3 comprises 15 residues. Germline CDR1 reads MDHEN; CDR2 reads SYDVKM. This CDR3 reads CASSPLGGVGYEQYF. The DNA for the CDR3 is TGTGCCAGCAGTCCACTGGGGGGAGTAGGGTACGAGCAGTACTTC.

The rearrangement links TRBV4-3 to TRBJ2-3; D perhaps matches TRBD1 (5 bases). There are 16 residues in the CDR3. V lost 0 bases, J lost 2 bases, and 12 bases lay in between. Germline CDR1 is LGHNA and CDR2 is YSLEER. The CDR3 sequence: CASSQEGKGATDTQYF. The CDR3 DNA sequence: TGCGCCAGCAGCCAAGAGGGGAAAGGGGCCACAGATACGCAGTATTTT.